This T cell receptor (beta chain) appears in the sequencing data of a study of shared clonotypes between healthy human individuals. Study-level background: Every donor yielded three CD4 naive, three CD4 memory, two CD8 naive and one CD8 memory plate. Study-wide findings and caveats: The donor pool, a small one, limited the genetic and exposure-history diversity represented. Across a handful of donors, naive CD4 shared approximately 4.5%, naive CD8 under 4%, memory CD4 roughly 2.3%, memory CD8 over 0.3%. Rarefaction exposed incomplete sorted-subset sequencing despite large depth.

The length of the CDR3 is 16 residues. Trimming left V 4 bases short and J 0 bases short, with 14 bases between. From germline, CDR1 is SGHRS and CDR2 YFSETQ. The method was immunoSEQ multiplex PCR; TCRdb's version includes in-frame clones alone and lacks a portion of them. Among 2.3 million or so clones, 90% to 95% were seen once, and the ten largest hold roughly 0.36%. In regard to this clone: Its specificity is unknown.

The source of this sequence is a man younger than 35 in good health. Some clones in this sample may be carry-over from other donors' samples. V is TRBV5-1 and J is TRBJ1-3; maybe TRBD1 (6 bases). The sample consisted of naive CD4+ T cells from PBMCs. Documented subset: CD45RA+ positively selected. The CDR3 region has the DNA TGCGCCAGCAGCCTCGGACAGTACGCCTCTGGAAACACCATATATTTT. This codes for CASSLGQYASGNTIYF.